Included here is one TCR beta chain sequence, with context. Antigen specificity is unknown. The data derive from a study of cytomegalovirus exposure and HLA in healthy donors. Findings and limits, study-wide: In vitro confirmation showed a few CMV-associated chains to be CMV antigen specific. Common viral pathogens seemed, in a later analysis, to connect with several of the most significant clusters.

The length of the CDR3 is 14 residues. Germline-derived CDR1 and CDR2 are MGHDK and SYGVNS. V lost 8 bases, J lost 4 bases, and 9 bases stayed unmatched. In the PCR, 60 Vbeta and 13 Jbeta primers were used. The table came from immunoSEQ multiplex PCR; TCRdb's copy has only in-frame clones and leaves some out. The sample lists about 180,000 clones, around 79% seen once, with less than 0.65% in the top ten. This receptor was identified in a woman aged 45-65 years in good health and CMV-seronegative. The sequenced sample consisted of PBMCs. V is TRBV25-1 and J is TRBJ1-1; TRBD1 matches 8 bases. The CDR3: CASGRTGLGTEAFF. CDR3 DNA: TGTGCCAGCGGAAGGACAGGGTTGGGCACTGAAGCTTTCTTT.